This T cell receptor (beta chain) was captured by sequencing in a study of T cell changes during pregnancy in multiple sclerosis. Sequenced by immunoSEQ multiplex PCR; TCRdb stores in-frame clones only, minus some. The sample includes some 60,000 clones, about nine tenths of them seen just once. This clone was observed a handful of times. The germline gives CDR1 SEHNR, CDR2 FQNEAQ (reference sequence). V lost 5 bases, J lost 8 bases, and 21 bases lay in between. CDR3 size: 15 residues. The TCR was taken from a female donor with multiple sclerosis, enrolled in a pregnancy study. The chain recombines TRBV7-9 with TRBJ1-2; maybe TRBD1 (6 bases). The material was peripheral blood, obtained after pregnancy. CDR3 nucleotide sequence: TGTGCCAGCAGCCACCCTCCGGGGCAGGGGAGCGGCTACACCTTC. Protein sequence: CASSHPPGQGSGYTF.